This T cell receptor beta chain was captured in a study of blood T cell repertoires in COVID-19. This clone was picked up a small number of times. The CDR3 consists of 17 residues. The germline gives CDR1 MNHEY, CDR2 SMNVEV (reference sequence). V was pared by 5 bases and J by 4 bases, with 16 bases of the junction left unmatched. TCRdb's copy holds only in-frame clones and misses some; the assay was immunoSEQ multiplex PCR. The table shows 130,000 to 150,000 clones, with 87% occurring only once. The source material was peripheral blood. This clonotype originated in a woman aged 45-60 years with active or convalescent COVID-19. The chain joins TRBV27 to TRBJ2-7; 8 positions agree with TRBD1. The CDR3 sequence is CASSTLLRGQDKYEQYF. Written as DNA, the CDR3 is TGTGCCAGCAGTACCCTGCTCCGGGGACAGGACAAGTACGAGCAGTACTTC.